This is a list of T cell receptor beta chains from one sample in a study of OX40 agonist ivuxolimab in advanced cancers. Profiled with immunoSEQ multiplex PCR; TCRdb holds only in-frame clones, not every one. Among some 77,000 clones, around 80% were seen once, and the ten largest hold 0.76%. The starting material was CD4+ or CD8+ T cells sorted from blood, obtained in a trial of the OX40 agonist ivuxolimab. The source is an adult with an advanced solid tumor such as melanoma, head and neck, liver or kidney cancer. The CDR3 runs from the conserved cysteine through the conserved F or W. D genes are given only for firm matches. A row's size may be missing; if present it is once, few, many or a size class.

j_call d_call v_call clone_size cdr3_aa cdr3_nt
TRBJ2-1 TRBD2 TRBV19 - CASSRASGRSSANEQFF TGTGCCAGTAGTAGGGCTAGCGGGAGGTCGAGTGCCAATGAGCAGTTCTTC
TRBJ1-1 - TRBV5-1 few CASSSPTGGSRRTEAFF TGCGCCAGCAGCTCTCCCACTGGAGGTAGTAGGAGGACTGAAGCTTTCTTT
TRBJ2-7 - TRBV10-3 - CAISEDGGQYF TGTGCCATCAGCGAGGATGGAGGGCAGTACTTC
TRBJ1-2 TRBD1 TRBV7-2 - CASSLGGQAYGYTF TGTGCCAGCAGCCTAGGAGGACAGGCCTATGGCTACACCTTC
TRBJ2-5 - TRBV30 - CAWSVPGGRKTQYF TGTGCCTGGAGTGTACCTGGCGGGCGCAAGACCCAGTACTTC
TRBJ1-2 TRBD1 TRBV7-2 - CASSYDRGYGGYTF TGTGCCAGCAGCTATGACAGGGGGTACGGTGGCTACACCTTC
TRBJ1-4 - TRBV5-4 - CASSAATGYNEKLFF TGTGCCAGCAGCGCTGCGACAGGTTATAATGAAAAACTGTTTTTT
TRBJ2-5 - TRBV11-2 - CASSSRNRETQYF TGTGCCAGCAGCTCACGCAATAGAGAGACCCAGTACTTC
TRBJ2-5 TRBD2 TRBV5-5 - CASSLAVLAGIETQYF TGTGCCAGCAGCTTGGCCGTACTAGCGGGGATCGAGACCCAGTACTTC
TRBJ2-3 TRBD2 TRBV7-2 - CASSPRLAADTQYF TGTGCCAGCAGTCCCCGACTAGCAGCAGATACGCAGTATTTT
TRBJ1-1 TRBD1 TRBV28 - CASSPPGGPRDTEAFF TGTGCCAGCAGTCCCCCAGGGGGGCCTAGGGACACTGAAGCTTTCTTT
TRBJ1-2 TRBD1 TRBV19 - CASSIGRTGGLYGYTF TGTGCCAGTAGTATAGGTCGGACAGGGGGTCTCTATGGCTACACCTTC
TRBJ1-1 - TRBV18 - CASSPRVQKNTEAFF TGTGCCAGCTCACCACGCGTACAGAAGAACACTGAAGCTTTCTTT
TRBJ1-2 - TRBV6-5 - CASSPRQERGYTF TGTGCCAGCAGCCCAAGACAGGAACGCGGCTACACCTTC
TRBJ2-1 TRBD1 TRBV5-6 once CASSLRRTGTHNEQFF TGTGCCAGCAGCCTCCGTCGGACAGGGACGCACAATGAGCAGTTCTTC
TRBJ1-1 - TRBV5-1 - CASSLQGQAFF TGCGCCAGCAGCTTACAGGGCCAGGCTTTCTTT
TRBJ1-3 - TRBV19 - CASSRESSGNTIYF TGTGCCAGTAGTAGGGAAAGCTCTGGAAACACCATATATTTT
TRBJ1-6 - TRBV2 - CASSEAVVGYSSYNSPLHF TGTGCCAGCAGTGAAGCGGTCGTCGGGTATAGCTCCTATAATTCACCCCTCCACTTT
TRBJ1-3 - TRBV5-5 - CASSSRDPAPDSGNTIYF TGTGCCAGCAGCTCCCGGGACCCTGCCCCGGACTCTGGAAACACCATATATTTT
TRBJ2-1 TRBD2 TRBV2 - CASSERAGGLNEQFF TGTGCCAGCAGTGAGAGGGCGGGGGGGCTGAATGAGCAGTTCTTC
TRBJ1-6 - TRBV27 - CASSLFSRLARYSPLHF TGTGCCAGCAGTTTATTCTCCCGATTGGCTCGGTATTCACCCCTCCACTTT
TRBJ2-7 - TRBV7-9 - CASSFGQAYEQYF TGTGCCAGCAGCTTCGGGCAGGCCTACGAGCAGTACTTC
TRBJ2-7 - TRBV28 - CASTHGGITLGEQYF TGTGCCAGTACTCATGGGGGTATCACATTGGGGGAGCAGTACTTC
TRBJ2-7 TRBD2 TRBV6-6 - CASSSSGRSSYEQYF TGTGCCAGCAGTTCTAGCGGGAGAAGCTCCTACGAGCAGTACTTC
TRBJ1-6 TRBD1 TRBV27 - CASRRGTGRISDSPLHF TGTGCCAGCAGACGGGGGACAGGAAGGATCTCCGATTCACCCCTCCACTTT
TRBJ2-7 TRBD1 TRBV10-3 - CAIRRGTALDEQYF TGTGCCATCAGAAGAGGGACAGCGTTAGACGAGCAGTACTTC
TRBJ2-3 TRBD1 TRBV28 - CASSSGQADTQYF TGTGCCAGCAGTTCAGGACAGGCAGATACGCAGTATTTT
TRBJ1-1 - TRBV18 - CASSPSTNTEAFF TGTGCCAGCTCACCATCGACGAACACTGAAGCTTTCTTT
TRBJ1-1 - TRBV15 - CATSRGIGVVRTEAFF TGTGCCACCAGCAGGGGCATTGGGGTGGTTAGGACTGAAGCTTTCTTT
TRBJ2-2 - TRBV14 once CASSLYFGPNTGELFF TGTGCCAGCAGCCTGTACTTCGGCCCGAACACCGGGGAGCTGTTTTTT
TRBJ2-7 - TRBV15 - CATRKTGSYEQYF TGTGCCACCAGAAAGACAGGCTCCTACGAGCAGTACTTC
TRBJ2-2 - TRBV11-3 - CASTLRTGELFF TGTGCCAGCACCCTTCGTACCGGGGAGCTGTTTTTT
TRBJ2-5 - TRBV2 - CASNTPSFQETQYF TGTGCCAGCAACACACCCAGCTTCCAAGAGACCCAGTACTTC
TRBJ2-5 TRBD2 TRBV7-9 - CASSLATGTSGGLEKTQYF TGTGCCAGCAGCTTAGCGACCGGGACTAGCGGGGGCCTCGAGAAGACCCAGTACTTC
TRBJ1-1 TRBD1 TRBV2 once CASSRTGMNTEAFF TGTGCCAGCAGCCGGACAGGGATGAACACTGAAGCTTTCTTT
TRBJ1-1 - TRBV18 - CASSAGGNTEAFF TGTGCCAGCTCAGCAGGTGGGAACACTGAAGCTTTCTTT
TRBJ2-7 - TRBV7-9 once CASSVSGISYEQYF TGTGCCAGCAGCGTTAGCGGAATCTCCTACGAGCAGTACTTC
TRBJ2-5 - TRBV7-8 - CASSLDHPSVRKETQYF TGTGCCAGCAGCCTTGACCACCCTAGCGTTCGTAAAGAGACCCAGTACTTC
TRBJ2-2 TRBD1 TRBV2 - CASSRGQGANTGELFF TGTGCCAGCAGTAGGGGACAGGGGGCGAACACCGGGGAGCTGTTTTTT